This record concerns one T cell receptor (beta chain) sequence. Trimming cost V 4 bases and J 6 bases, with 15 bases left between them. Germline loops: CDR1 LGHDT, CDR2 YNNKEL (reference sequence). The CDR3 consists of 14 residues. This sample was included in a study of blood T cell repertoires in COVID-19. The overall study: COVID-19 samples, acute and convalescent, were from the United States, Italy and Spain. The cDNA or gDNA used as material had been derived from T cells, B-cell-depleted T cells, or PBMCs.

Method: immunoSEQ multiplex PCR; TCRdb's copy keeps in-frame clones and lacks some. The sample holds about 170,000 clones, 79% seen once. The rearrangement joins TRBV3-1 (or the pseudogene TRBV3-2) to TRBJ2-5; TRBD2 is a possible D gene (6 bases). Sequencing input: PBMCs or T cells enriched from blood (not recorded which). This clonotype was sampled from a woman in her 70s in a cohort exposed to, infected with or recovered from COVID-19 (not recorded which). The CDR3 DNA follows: TGTGCCAGCAGCCCCTGGACGGGGGTAAAGACCCAGTACTTC. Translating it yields CASSPWTGVKTQYF.